One and the same sample provided the 27 T cell receptor beta chains below, sequenced in a study of beta chain features in type 1 diabetes. Every bit of the isolated RNA underwent reverse transcription, so sequencing read expressed TCRB transcripts. Sequencing was performed with immunoSEQ multiplex PCR; in TCRdb, only in-frame clones are kept and a portion is missing. The table has hundreds of thousands of clones, around a sixth seen once; the top ten hold under 0.095%. Sequencing was done on a sample of naive CD4+ T cells from blood. Source of these receptors: a man in his late teens or twenties in good health.

This clone was detected only a few times. The gene calls are TRBV18 and TRBJ2-7; perhaps TRBD1 as D (6 bases). This CDR3 contains 15 residues. V lost 0 bases to trimming and J lost 2 bases, with 11 bases between them. CDR1 KGHSH and CDR2 LQKENI come from the germline V gene. The CDR3 DNA reads TGTGCCAGCTCACCACCGGGCAGGGGCGCCTACGAGCAGTACTTC. Translating it yields CASSPPGRGAYEQYF.

The chain couples TRBV29-1 to TRBJ1-4; 10 nucleotides line up with TRBD1. This CDR3 comprises 14 residues. CDR1 and CDR2 (germline): SQVTM, ANQGSEA. V lost 8 bases to trimming and J lost 0 bases; unmatched junction nucleotides: 3. This CDR3 is CSFGQGATNEKLFF. CDR3 bases: TGCAGCTTCGGACAGGGGGCAACTAATGAAAAACTGTTTTTT.

The rearrangement links TRBV5-1 to TRBJ2-7; D is unclear. V shed 9 bases and J shed 1 base, with 14 bases lying between them. The CDR3 length is 13 residues. CDR1 is SGHRS and CDR2 is YFSETQ in the germline V gene. The CDR3 DNA follows: TGCGCCACCACCGGACCGGGTTCCTACGAGCAGTACTTC. This sequence encodes CATTGPGSYEQYF.

This clone was counted a few times. The chain recombines TRBV4-2 with TRBJ1-6; 7 nucleotides align to TRBD1. The CDR3 totals 17 residues. The junction had 7 bases not matched to a gene; V was cut back by 0 bases and J by 5 bases. The V gene's germline CDR1 is LGHNA and CDR2 YNFKEQ. The CDR3 is CASSQDRGRGNNSPLHF. The CDR3, as DNA: TGTGCCAGCAGCCAAGATAGGGGCAGGGGGAATAATTCACCCCTCCACTTT.

The genes are TRBV6-6 and TRBJ2-7; tentatively, D is TRBD2 (5 bases). V was trimmed by 2 bases and J by 0 bases, leaving 11 bases between them. Germline V CDR1 and CDR2: MNHNY, SVGAGI (reference sequence). This CDR3 spans 15 amino acids. In DNA form, the CDR3 reads TGTGCCAGCAGTTACGGCCCGGGGAGCTCCTACGAGCAGTACTTC. Translating it yields CASSYGPGSSYEQYF.

The V and J genes are TRBV27 and TRBJ2-2, with 9 nucleotides matching TRBD2. From germline, CDR1 is MNHEY and CDR2 SMNVEV (reference sequence). V dropped 3 bases and J dropped 5; count of bases not matched to a gene: 7. This CDR3 has 16 amino acids. The CDR3 reads CASSFWLAGRTGELFF. CDR3 coding DNA: TGTGCCAGCAGTTTTTGGCTAGCGGGAAGGACCGGGGAGCTGTTTTTT.

This clone was seen a handful of times. The rearrangement links TRBV5-8 to TRBJ2-5; TRBD2 is a possible D gene (5 bases). The CDR3 loop spans 14 amino acids. V was clipped by 6 bases and J by 3 bases, with 15 bases between them. Germline CDR1 SGHTS, CDR2 YDEGEE. This CDR3 is CASTSRGAEETQYF. CDR3 coding DNA: TGTGCCAGCACCAGCCGGGGAGCTGAAGAGACCCAGTACTTC.

The chain employs TRBV9 and TRBJ2-5, with 9 bases aligning to TRBD1. This CDR3 comprises 16 residues. The J segment lost 5 bases and the V segment lost 4 bases, leaving 12 bases of the junction unmatched. Looked up from germline, CDR1 is SGDLS and CDR2 is YYNGEE. In DNA, the CDR3 is TGTGCCAGCAGCTCCTCCCCGGGACAGGGTAGGGAGACCCAGTACTTC. This translates into CASSSSPGQGRETQYF.

This sequence joins TRBV28 and TRBJ1-6, with D possibly matching TRBD1 (5 bases). There are 14 residues in the CDR3. With 2 bases removed from V and 10 bases from J, the gap between germline ends came to 12 bases. Germline assignment: CDR1 MDHEN and CDR2 SYDVKM. The CDR3 spells CASSLTSGGSPLHF. The DNA for the CDR3 is TGTGCCAGCAGTTTAACATCGGGGGGGTCACCCCTCCACTTT.

The V and J genes are TRBV7-2 and TRBJ2-7, with TRBD2 matching over 12 bases. Germline CDR1 SGHTA, CDR2 FQGNSA. The trim removed 2 bases at V and 12 bases at J, leaving 14 bases unmatched. This CDR3 contains 16 residues. CDR3 loop: CASSLFAGTSGPRRYF. In DNA form, the CDR3 reads TGTGCCAGCAGCTTATTTGCAGGGACTAGCGGGCCCAGGAGGTACTTC.

This clone was seen a handful of times. V is TRBV5-6 and J is TRBJ2-1, with D perhaps TRBD2 (6 bases). This CDR3 has 15 amino acids. Trimming removed 4 bases at V and 3 bases at J, with 14 bases between. The germline gives CDR1 SGHDT, CDR2 YYEEEE. Written as DNA, the CDR3 is TGTGCCAGCAGCACAACTAGCCTCCTCTACAATGAGCAGTTCTTC. This gives the protein CASSTTSLLYNEQFF.

The chain links TRBV7-2 to TRBJ2-7, with TRBD2 identical over 13 bases. CDR1 is SGHTA, CDR2 FQGNSA, per germline. The CDR3 has 18 amino acids. Germline trimming cut 3 bases from V and 1 base from J; bases unmatched to any gene: 9. Written as DNA, the CDR3 is TGTGCCAGCAGCTTTATCTTGGGACTAGCGGGGAGTTCCTACGAGCAGTACTTC. Protein product: CASSFILGLAGSSYEQYF.

The J gene is TRBJ1-1, the V gene TRBV29-1; 10 bases are shared with TRBD1. This CDR3 region has 14 residues. Trimming took 4 bases from V and 5 from J; bases not matched to a gene: 7. Germline CDR1 SQVTM, CDR2 ANQGSEA. CDR3 residues: CSVAGTGVRTEAFF. The CDR3 nucleotides are TGCAGCGTTGCCGGGACAGGGGTGAGGACTGAAGCTTTCTTT.

This clone appeared a few times. The chain employs TRBV5-4 and TRBJ2-3; possible D gene TRBD1, 6 bases. The germline CDR1 and CDR2 sequences are SGHNT and YYREEE (reference sequence). The CDR3 is made up of 14 amino acids. V was trimmed by 0 bases and J by 4 bases, leaving 9 bases between them. CDR3 region: CASSLAQGPDTQYF. DNA for the CDR3: TGTGCCAGCAGCTTGGCGCAGGGGCCAGATACGCAGTATTTT.

V usage is TRBV5-6 and J usage is TRBJ1-6, with TRBD1 as a possible D gene (5 bases). The germline CDR1 and CDR2 sequences are SGHDT and YYEEEE. Trimming cost V 4 bases and J 8 bases, with 19 bases left between them. The CDR3 is made up of 16 amino acids. The DNA for the CDR3 is TGTGCCAGCAGCCCCATTGGGGCTCGGACCCATTCACCCCTCCACTTT. As protein: CASSPIGARTHSPLHF.

This sequence joins TRBV6-5 and TRBJ2-4, with D possibly matching TRBD1 (5 bases). This CDR3 spans 16 amino acids. Trimming shortened V by 2 bases and J by 3 bases, and 14 bases separated the two germline ends. The V gene's germline CDR1 is MNHEY and CDR2 SVGAGI. CDR3 DNA sequence: TGTGCCAGCAGTTACGACAGCATACTCTTCAAAAACATTCAGTACTTC. Protein product: CASSYDSILFKNIQYF.

The chain carries TRBV28 and TRBJ2-1, with TRBD2 identical over 15 bases. CDR3 size: 16 residues. The ends lost 8 bases at V and 2 bases at J; junction bases unmatched: 4. The germline CDR1 and CDR2 sequences are MDHEN and SYDVKM. The CDR3 DNA is TGTGCCAGCCGACGGACTAGCGGGAGGGCCTACAATGAGCAGTTCTTC. Encoded protein: CASRRTSGRAYNEQFF.

The chain combines TRBV7-2 with TRBJ2-7; perhaps TRBD2 as D (6 bases). V lost 1 base to trimming and J lost 2 bases, with 12 bases between them. The CDR3 length is 15 residues. Germline loops: CDR1 SGHTA, CDR2 FQGNSA. This chain's CDR3 is CASSLVRGNTYEQYF. For the CDR3, the DNA is TGTGCCAGCAGCTTAGTTCGGGGGAACACCTACGAGCAGTACTTC.

V and J are TRBV7-2 and TRBJ2-1; 10 bases are shared with TRBD2. CDR3 length equals 14 residues. Germline-derived CDR1 and CDR2 are SGHTA and FQGNSA. The J segment lost 7 bases and the V segment lost 1 base, leaving 1 base of the junction unmatched. The CDR3 spells CASSLEREGNEQFF. The CDR3 bases are TGTGCCAGCAGCTTAGAGCGGGAGGGGAATGAGCAGTTCTTC.

This clone was observed a few times. The chain uses TRBV5-1 and TRBJ1-2; D ambiguous. The V gene lost 5 bases and the J gene lost 2 bases, with 7 bases spanning the gap. The CDR3 spans 12 residues. Germline V gene sequence: CDR1 SGHRS, CDR2 YFSETQ. This chain's CDR3 is CASSVQNYGYTF. CDR3 nucleotides: TGCGCCAGCAGTGTTCAGAACTATGGCTACACCTTC.

This clone was counted a few times. V usage is TRBV2 and J usage is TRBJ2-3; no reliable D call. The germline gives CDR1 SNHLY, CDR2 FYNNEI. Trimming shortened V by 6 bases and J by 0 bases, and 19 bases separated the two germline ends. The CDR3 runs 17 residues. The CDR3 DNA sequence: TGTGCCAGCAGCGAACGTAGCAGGCCTGCTAGCACAGATACGCAGTATTTT. It specifies CASSERSRPASTDTQYF.

A few counts support this clone. The rearrangement links TRBV27 to TRBJ1-1; D call uncertain. The V end lost 5 bases, the J end lost 4 bases, and 14 bases lay between the germline ends. The CDR3 runs to 14 residues. The germline gives CDR1 MNHEY, CDR2 SMNVEV (reference sequence). CDR3 coding DNA: TGTGCCAGCAGTGCCGGTAGAGTGACCACTGAAGCTTTCTTT. It specifies CASSAGRVTTEAFF.

This clone has just a few counts. This rearrangement joins TRBV7-2 to TRBJ1-1; TRBD1 matches at 7 bases. The CDR3 runs 14 residues. J was trimmed by 6 bases and V by 0 bases; bases with no gene match: 4. CDR1 is SGHTA and CDR2 is FQGNSA in the germline V gene. This chain's CDR3 is CASSLARTGSEAFF. For the CDR3, the DNA is TGTGCCAGCAGCTTAGCCCGGACAGGCTCTGAAGCTTTCTTT.

This clone was observed a few times. The chain combines TRBV14 with TRBJ1-5; 8 bases map to TRBD1. V trimming: 4 bases; J trimming: 3 bases; junction bases outside the gene matches: 11. CDR3 size: 17 residues. The germline V gene encodes CDR1 SGHDN and CDR2 FVKESK. DNA of the CDR3: TGTGCCAGCAGCCCGAAAGGCGGGACAGGTTCCAATCAGCCCCAGCATTTT. Its translation is CASSPKGGTGSNQPQHF.

This clone was seen once. The V gene is TRBV7-8, the J gene TRBJ2-3; 9 bases agree with TRBD2. Germline V gene lookup returns CDR1 SGHVS and CDR2 FQNEAQ. V gave up 3 bases and J gave up 4 bases; unmatched junction bases: 11. The CDR3 sequence is 17 residues long. This CDR3 reads CASSLNLAGRLSDTQYF. The CDR3 DNA follows: TGTGCCAGCAGCTTGAATCTAGCGGGACGACTCTCAGATACGCAGTATTTT.

This clone occurred a few times. The V call is TRBV7-3, the J call TRBJ2-1; 14 nucleotides agree with TRBD2. The CDR3 has 15 amino acids. Unmatched junction bases numbered 5, after V lost 5 bases and J lost 8 bases. The V gene's germline CDR1 is SGHTA and CDR2 FQGTGA. DNA of the CDR3: TGTGCCAGCAGCCCGACTAGCGGGAGGGTAGATGAGCAGTTCTTC. Translation: CASSPTSGRVDEQFF.

The genes are TRBV9 and TRBJ2-2; TRBD1 is a possible D gene (6 bases). This CDR3 comprises 14 residues. V lost 5 bases to trimming and J lost 4 bases, with 12 bases between them. Germline loops: CDR1 SGDLS, CDR2 YYNGEE. As DNA, the CDR3 is TGTGCCAGCAGAGCCCGCAGGGGCACCGGGGAGCTGTTTTTT. It yields the protein CASRARRGTGELFF.